These 31 T cell receptor beta chains came from one sample sequenced in a study of blood T cell repertoires in COVID-19. Generated by immunoSEQ multiplex PCR, the TCRdb table keeps only in-frame clones and is missing some. The sample carries approximately 170,000 clones, 65% to 80% recorded once. Material for sequencing was peripheral blood. The source of these receptors is a woman aged 45-65 years with acute or convalescent COVID-19.

The chain combines TRBV4-2 with TRBJ2-1; 11 positions match TRBD2. Germline lookup yields CDR1 LGHNA and CDR2 YNFKEQ. Germline trimming cut 1 base from V and 8 bases from J; bases unmatched to any gene: 10. The length of the CDR3 is 17 residues. CDR3 DNA sequence: TGTGCCAGCAGCCAAGGACTGGGTAGCGGGGGGGGTCATGAGCAGTTCTTC. Translated, it gives CASSQGLGSGGGHEQFF.

This chain connects TRBV6-5 to TRBJ2-3; D is perhaps TRBD1 (5 bases). Trimming removed 6 bases from V and 9 bases from J, with 13 bases in between. The CDR3 contains 12 residues. Germline-derived CDR1 and CDR2 are MNHEY and SVGAGI. The CDR3 coding sequence is TGTGCCAGCAGCGGATACAAGGGGACGCAGTATTTT. This gives the protein CASSGYKGTQYF.

The chain couples TRBV11-2 to TRBJ2-5, with 10 nucleotides matching TRBD2. Germline assignment: CDR1 SGHAT and CDR2 FQNNGV. The V gene end was trimmed by 0 bases and the J gene end by 5 bases; junction bases not matched to a gene: 6. The CDR3 runs to 16 residues. The CDR3 spells CASSLDLPAGGETQYF. Written as DNA, the CDR3 is TGTGCCAGCAGCTTAGATTTGCCAGCGGGAGGGGAGACCCAGTACTTC.

The chain employs TRBV19 and TRBJ1-2; 8 positions match TRBD1. The CDR3 has 17 amino acids. Germline assignment: CDR1 LNHDA and CDR2 SQIVND (reference sequence). V dropped 3 bases and J dropped 2; count of bases not matched to a gene: 11. CDR3 sequence reads: CASSMLTDREDNYGYTF. In DNA, the CDR3 is TGTGCCAGTAGTATGTTAACGGACAGGGAGGACAACTATGGCTACACCTTC.

J is TRBJ1-2 and V is TRBV6-5, with D maybe TRBD1 (6 bases). The length of the CDR3 is 15 residues. Trimming took off 6 bases at V and 2 bases at J, with 16 bases between the two ends. The germline gives CDR1 MNHEY, CDR2 SVGAGI. Written as DNA, the CDR3 is TGTGCCAGCAGGAGGGACCCAACAGGGAACTATGGCTACACCTTC. It specifies CASRRDPTGNYGYTF.

The chain employs TRBV18 and TRBJ2-5; D is unresolved. V lost 6 bases, J lost 5 bases, and 13 bases lay in between. This CDR3 contains 13 residues. From germline, CDR1 is KGHSH and CDR2 LQKENI. The DNA of the CDR3 is TGTGCCAGCTCTTCCGGCCTCGGGGAGACCCAGTACTTC. It yields the protein CASSSGLGETQYF.

The chain links TRBV27 to TRBJ1-1, with D possibly matching TRBD1 (5 bases). Deletions cut 3 bases from V and 0 bases from J, with 11 bases between. Germline CDR1 reads MNHEY; CDR2 reads SMNVEV (reference sequence). There are 15 residues in the CDR3. The CDR3 spells CASSFSAGLNTEAFF. The CDR3, as DNA: TGTGCCAGCAGTTTTTCGGCAGGGTTGAACACTGAAGCTTTCTTT.

This chain links TRBV28 with TRBJ2-7; D may be TRBD2 (6 bases). Germline V gene data show CDR1 as MDHEN and CDR2 as SYDVKM. V lost 11 bases, J lost 2 bases, and 16 bases lay in between. CDR3 length equals 13 residues. CDR3 sequence (DNA): TGTGCCTCCGAGGGACTCATTACCTACGAGCAGTACTTC. Its protein is CASEGLITYEQYF. Based on the CDR3 plus reference TRBV28 and TRBJ2-7, the full variable domain is DVKVTQSSRYLVKRTGEKVFLECVQDMDHENMFWYRQDPGLGLRLIYFSYDVKMKEKGDIPEGYSVSREKKERFSLILESASTNQTSMYLCASEGLITYEQYFGPGTRLTVT.

The V gene is TRBV3-1 (or the pseudogene TRBV3-2), the J gene TRBJ2-1, with 10 bases matching TRBD2. This CDR3 is built from 15 residues. CDR1 is LGHDT, CDR2 YNNKEL, per germline (reference sequence). V was clipped by 4 bases and J by 8 bases; unmatched bases: 8. CDR3 protein: CASSPGLAVRDEQFF. CDR3 nucleotide sequence: TGTGCCAGCAGCCCCGGACTAGCGGTCCGAGATGAGCAGTTCTTC.

This clone appeared a single time. The V and J genes are TRBV27 and TRBJ2-7; 8 nucleotides line up with TRBD1. V gave up 5 bases and J gave up 3 bases; unmatched junction bases: 12. The CDR3 runs to 16 residues. CDR1 and CDR2 from the germline V gene are MNHEY and SMNVEV (reference sequence). The CDR3 coding sequence is TGTGCCAGCAGTCCGTACTCCGGGACAGGCAGCTACGAGCAGTACTTC. Its protein product is CASSPYSGTGSYEQYF.

The chain uses TRBV5-4 and TRBJ2-1, with D perhaps matching TRBD2 (5 bases). Germline loops: CDR1 SGHNT, CDR2 YYREEE (reference sequence). V lost 0 bases to trimming and J lost 6 bases, with 13 bases between them. There are 15 residues in the CDR3. The DNA for the CDR3 is TGTGCCAGCAGCTTGGAGAGGGCCGAGGTCAATGAGCAGTTCTTC. Translated: CASSLERAEVNEQFF.

This chain links TRBV7-9 with TRBJ1-1; the match to TRBD1 covers 7 bases. This CDR3 region has 14 residues. Per the germline V gene, CDR1 is SEHNR and CDR2 is FQNEAQ (reference sequence). The trim removed 2 bases at V and 8 bases at J, leaving 8 bases unmatched. The CDR3 DNA reads as TGTGCCAGCAGCTTAAGTCTCCCAGGGGGGGAAGCTTTCTTT. Residues: CASSLSLPGGEAFF.

This clone was observed a few times. The chain joins TRBV19 to TRBJ1-2; D gene ambiguous. Deletions cut 4 bases from V and 7 bases from J, with 13 bases between. Germline-derived CDR1 and CDR2 are LNHDA and SQIVND (reference sequence). The CDR3 runs 13 residues. This CDR3 reads CASSSGPGSGYTF. The DNA for the CDR3 is TGTGCCAGTAGTAGTGGGCCAGGTAGTGGCTACACCTTC. Combining the CDR3 with reference TRBV19 and TRBJ1-2 gives the whole variable domain DGGITQSPKYLFRKEGQNVTLSCEQNLNHDAMYWYRQDPGQGLRLIYYSQIVNDFQKGDIAEGYSVSREKKESFPLTVTSAQKNPTAFYLCASSSGPGSGYTFGSGTRLTVV.

V and J are TRBV12-3 or TRBV12-4 and TRBJ2-7; tentatively, D is TRBD1 (6 bases). Trimming took off 3 bases at V and 4 bases at J, with 10 bases between the two ends. The CDR3 is 13 amino acids. The CDR3 reads CASSLARGYEQYF. For the CDR3, the DNA is TGTGCCAGCAGTTTGGCCAGGGGATACGAGCAGTACTTC.

The chain carries TRBV12-3 or TRBV12-4 and TRBJ2-1; TRBD2 is a possible D gene (6 bases). The CDR3 totals 12 residues. Trimming took 6 bases from V and 7 from J, leaving 10 bases between them. The CDR3 spells CASRRDFNEQFF. The CDR3 DNA reads as TGTGCCAGCAGGCGGGACTTTAATGAGCAGTTCTTC.

The chain is built from TRBV14 and TRBJ2-6; TRBD1 is a possible D gene (6 bases). The CDR3 is 17 amino acids. V lost 1 base and J 0 bases, leaving 10 bases between the germline ends. Germline V gene data show CDR1 as SGHDN and CDR2 as FVKESK. This chain's CDR3 is CASSQGDKLSGANVLTF. CDR3 sequence (DNA): TGTGCCAGCAGCCAAGGGGACAAACTCTCTGGGGCCAACGTCCTGACTTTC.

This chain links TRBV21-1 with TRBJ1-2; the D call of TRBD1 is as the table states it, not checked on the DNA. TRBV21-1 is labeled a pseudogene. The CDR3 length is 15 residues. CDR3 DNA: TGTGCCAGCAGTCCCCGGGACAGGAGGCCCTATGGCTACACCTTC. This codes for CASSPRDRRPYGYTF.

This chain links TRBV10-3 with TRBJ2-7, with D perhaps matching TRBD1 (6 bases). Per germline, CDR1 ENHRY and CDR2 SYGVKD. CDR3 size: 14 residues. Trimming pared 3 bases from V and 7 bases from J, leaving 16 bases between. In DNA form, the CDR3 reads TGTGCCATCAGTGATTCAGGGGTCGTAGGGGAGCAGTACTTC. It yields the protein CAISDSGVVGEQYF.

The J gene is TRBJ1-2, the V gene TRBV18, with a possible D match to TRBD1 (6 bases). This CDR3 spans 14 amino acids. Trimming took off 5 bases at V and 5 bases at J, with 15 bases between the two ends. Germline V gene lookup returns CDR1 KGHSH and CDR2 LQKENI. In DNA, the CDR3 is TGTGCCAGCTCAAAGCAACAGGGAGATTATGGCTACACCTTC. This codes for CASSKQQGDYGYTF.

The chain is built from TRBV28 and TRBJ2-2; TRBD1 agrees at 11 bases. J was trimmed by 7 bases and V by 4 bases; bases with no gene match: 8. The germline CDR1 and CDR2 sequences are MDHEN and SYDVKM. This CDR3 region has 16 residues. CDR3 region: CASSSSGTGGRGELFF. CDR3 sequence (DNA): TGTGCCAGCAGTTCGTCCGGGACAGGGGGTCGCGGGGAGCTGTTTTTT.

Only one count was recorded for this clone. The chain has TRBV2 and TRBJ1-4; the D gene is possibly TRBD1 (5 bases). The CDR3 sequence is 13 residues long. CDR1 is SNHLY and CDR2 is FYNNEI in the germline V gene. V lost 7 bases, J lost 14 bases, and 20 bases lay in between. The CDR3 spells CASTSAGTRRLFF. Written as DNA, the CDR3 is TGTGCCAGCACATCCGCCGGGACTCGAAGGCTGTTTTTT.

The V gene is TRBV27, the J gene TRBJ2-1, with 9 nucleotides matching TRBD2. This CDR3 is built from 17 residues. Per the germline V gene, CDR1 is MNHEY and CDR2 is SMNVEV (reference sequence). After removal of 7 bases from V and 8 bases from J, the junction contained 18 bases not matched to a gene. Here the CDR3 reads CASIPLTSGLTGDEQFF. The CDR3 region has the DNA TGTGCCAGCATTCCCCTGACTAGCGGTCTAACCGGCGATGAGCAGTTCTTC.

J is TRBJ1-5 and V is TRBV27; 7 positions agree with TRBD1. Germline trimming cut 0 bases from V and 2 bases from J; bases unmatched to any gene: 4. Germline lookup yields CDR1 MNHEY and CDR2 SMNVEV (reference sequence). This CDR3 contains 16 residues. The CDR3 spells CASSLSTGTGNQPQHF. In DNA, the CDR3 is TGTGCCAGCAGTTTATCGACAGGGACCGGCAATCAGCCCCAGCATTTT.

There are a few counts of this clone. The rearrangement links TRBV30 to TRBJ1-3; TRBD1 matches 9 bases. CDR1 and CDR2 from the germline V gene are GTSNPN and SVGIG (reference sequence). This CDR3 comprises 17 residues. J was trimmed by 5 bases and V by 3 bases; bases with no gene match: 14. CDR3 amino acids: CAWRLTTADRGRNTIYF. The DNA of the CDR3 is TGTGCCTGGAGGCTGACCACCGCTGACAGGGGGAGAAACACCATATATTTT.

CDR3 in amino acids: CASSPRQVPSYEQYF. The CDR3 DNA sequence: TGTGCCAGCTCCCCCAGACAGGTCCCCTCCTACGAGCAGTACTTC. The V call is TRBV18, the J call TRBJ2-7; D is possibly TRBD1 (6 bases). The CDR3 length is 15 residues. Deletions cut 6 bases from V and 0 bases from J, with 15 bases between. The germline V gene has CDR1 KGHSH and CDR2 LQKENI.

The chain employs TRBV19 and TRBJ1-2, with 8 bases that match TRBD1. Per germline, CDR1 LNHDA and CDR2 SQIVND (reference sequence). CDR3 length: 13 residues. Trimming at V came to 3 bases and at J to 6 bases, leaving 3 bases not matched to a gene. CDR3 region: CASSMGQVDGYTF. The DNA for the CDR3 is TGTGCCAGTAGTATGGGACAGGTCGATGGCTACACCTTC.

The rearrangement joins TRBV25-1 to TRBJ1-6, with a possible D match to TRBD1 (6 bases). The CDR3 is 15 residues long. Trimming removed 1 base at V and 6 bases at J, with 10 bases between. The germline V gene has CDR1 MGHDK and CDR2 SYGVNS. CDR3 bases: TGTGCCAGCAGTGAATTTGGGGGCTCTAATTCACCCCTCCACTTT. Its translation is CASSEFGGSNSPLHF.

The chain uses TRBV6-4 and TRBJ1-1; weak D call: TRBD1 (5 bases). This CDR3 has 13 amino acids. V dropped 4 bases and J dropped 1 base, with 7 bases sitting between them. Germline CDR1 and CDR2: MRHNA and SNTAGT. CDR3 DNA sequence: TGTGCCAGCAGTGTCAGGGAGAACACTGAAGCTTTCTTT. Its protein is CASSVRENTEAFF.

This clone turned up a few times. This chain connects TRBV11-3 to TRBJ2-1; 8 bases map to TRBD2. Per the germline V gene, CDR1 is SGHNT and CDR2 is YENEEA. There are 14 residues in the CDR3. V lost 5 bases to trimming and J lost 0 bases; unmatched junction nucleotides: 0. This chain's CDR3 is CASSSGGSYNEQFF. Here the CDR3 DNA reads TGTGCCAGCAGCAGCGGGGGCTCCTACAATGAGCAGTTCTTC. Together with reference TRBV11-3 and TRBJ2-1, the CDR3 gives the full variable domain: EAGVVQSPRYKIIEKKQPVAFWCNPISGHNTLYWYLQNLGQGPELLIRYENEEAVDDSQLPKDRFSAERLKGVDSTLKIQPAELGDSAVYLCASSSGGSYNEQFFGPGTRLTVL.

The genes are TRBV5-1 and TRBJ2-1, with D tentatively TRBD2 (6 bases). The CDR3 covers 15 residues. The germline V gene has CDR1 SGHRS and CDR2 YFSETQ. Deletions cut 0 bases from V and 5 bases from J, with 12 bases between. The CDR3 sequence: CASSLGRGANNEQFF. Here the CDR3 DNA reads TGCGCCAGCAGCTTGGGGCGGGGAGCCAACAATGAGCAGTTCTTC.

The V gene is TRBV28, the J gene TRBJ2-7, with D maybe TRBD1 (5 bases). With 7 bases removed from V and 0 bases from J, the gap between germline ends came to 13 bases. The CDR3 consists of 14 residues. The germline V gene has CDR1 MDHEN and CDR2 SYDVKM. The CDR3 sequence is CASIPDTFSYEQYF. The CDR3 DNA is TGTGCCAGCATCCCGGACACGTTCTCCTACGAGCAGTACTTC. Complete variable domain (other parts from reference TRBV28 and TRBJ2-7): DVKVTQSSRYLVKRTGEKVFLECVQDMDHENMFWYRQDPGLGLRLIYFSYDVKMKEKGDIPEGYSVSREKKERFSLILESASTNQTSMYLCASIPDTFSYEQYFGPGTRLTVT.